This T cell receptor beta chain was identified in a study of blood T cell repertoires in COVID-19. Study overall: COVID-19 samples from acute and convalescent phases originated in the United States, Italy and Spain. Sources were T cells, B-cell-depleted T cells, or PBMCs; the material itself was cDNA or gDNA.

Germline CDR1 is GTSNPN and CDR2 is SVGIG (reference sequence). The CDR3 has 14 amino acids. After removal of 3 bases from V and 10 bases from J, the junction contained 10 bases not matched to a gene. This clone was seen a few times. In the original analysis: Reference gene primer amplification gave nucleated cell count estimates. Profiling relied on immunoSEQ multiplex PCR, and the TCRdb table lists in-frame clones only, not all of them. Clonal size and the V and J genes are those of that table, whereas D and trimming came from the DNA. The sample yields 120,000 or so clones, approximately 74% seen once.

V gene TRBV30 combines with J gene TRBJ2-1, with 9 bases matching TRBD2. Sequenced material: peripheral blood. This receptor was identified in a man aged 55 to 70 with acute or convalescent COVID-19. This CDR3 reads CAWSSNSGSYEQFF. The DNA of the CDR3 is TGTGCCTGGAGCTCCAATAGCGGGAGTTACGAGCAGTTCTTC.